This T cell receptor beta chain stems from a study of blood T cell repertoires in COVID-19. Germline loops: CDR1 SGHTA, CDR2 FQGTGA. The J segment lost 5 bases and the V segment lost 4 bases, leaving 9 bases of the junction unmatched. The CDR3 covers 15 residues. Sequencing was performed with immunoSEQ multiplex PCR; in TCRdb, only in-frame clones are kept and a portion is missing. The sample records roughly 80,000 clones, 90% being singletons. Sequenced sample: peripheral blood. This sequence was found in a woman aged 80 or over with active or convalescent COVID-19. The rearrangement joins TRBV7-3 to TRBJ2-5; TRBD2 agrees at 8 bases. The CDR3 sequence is CASSSNTAGEETQYF. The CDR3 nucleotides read TGTGCCAGCAGCTCAAACACAGCGGGGGAGGAGACCCAGTACTTC.